This is a list of T cell receptor beta chains from one sample in a study of blood T cells in healthy people across ages. TCRdb ran MiXCR on the 5' RACE reads and lists one entry per CDR3 protein. The sample records 850,000 to 1,300,000 distinct CDR3 sequences, 35% to 55% being singletons. Material for sequencing was blood. The receptors stem from a woman aged 55-75 years in good health. Both conserved end residues are part of each CDR3. Each record gives: D gene, J gene, V gene, clone size, CDR3 DNA, CDR3 protein. The D gene is left open where the match is weak. Size is omitted from some rows. Given values are once, few, many or a class for expanded clones.

. TRBJ2-7 TRBV12-3/TRBV12-4 few TGTGCCAGCAGTTTAGCTGCGACAGTCTACGAGCAGTACTTC CASSLAATVYEQYF
TRBD2 TRBJ2-1 TRBV3-1 few TGTGCCAGCAGCCGAGCTAGCGGCACAACCGCAGAGCAGTTCTTC CASSRASGTTAEQFF
. TRBJ2-1 TRBV24-1 few TGTGCCACCAGTGATTTGGATGGGGCCTACAATGAGCAGTTCTTC CATSDLDGAYNEQFF
. TRBJ2-7 TRBV3-1 . TGTGCCAGCAGCCCGACCTTTGGGGCTTCCTACGAGCAGTACTTC CASSPTFGASYEQYF
TRBD2 TRBJ2-4 TRBV5-5 few TGTGCCAGCAGCTTGTTACTAGCGGGAGTAAGAGTCAAAAACATTCAGTACTTC CASSLLLAGVRVKNIQYF
TRBD1 TRBJ1-2 TRBV27 . TGTGCCGGCAGGGGGGCCGGGGGAAACTATGGCTACACCTTC CAGRGAGGNYGYTF
TRBD1 TRBJ2-3 TRBV20-1 . TGCAGTGCTAGAGTCGACAGGGCGACAGATACGCAGTATTTT CSARVDRATDTQYF
TRBD2 TRBJ2-5 TRBV11-2 . TGTGCCAGCAGCTTAGTTCCTAGCGGGAGTTTCCAAGAGACCCAGTACTTC CASSLVPSGSFQETQYF
. TRBJ2-3 TRBV7-3 many TGTGCCAGCAGCCGTACATCGGCAGATACGCAGTATTTT CASSRTSADTQYF
TRBD2 TRBJ2-1 TRBV15 few TGTGCCACCAGCAGAGATCCCAGCGGGAAGCAGTTCTTC CATSRDPSGKQFF
. TRBJ2-7 TRBV6-6 many TGTGCCAGCAGTGAGCCCGGCGCCTACGAGCAGTACTTC CASSEPGAYEQYF
. TRBJ1-1 TRBV2 . TGTGCCAGCAGTAAACAGGGAATGAACACTGAAGCTTTCTTT CASSKQGMNTEAFF
. TRBJ2-2 TRBV5-1 . TGCGCCAGCAGCTTGGCAGGGCCCAACACCGGGGAGCTGTTTTTT CASSLAGPNTGELFF
TRBD2 TRBJ2-1 TRBV7-9 few TGTGCCAGCAGCTTCGGGACTAGCGGGGGTGAGCAGTTCTTC CASSFGTSGGEQFF
. TRBJ1-2 TRBV18 . TGTGCCAGCTCACCGACAATGACGGGCGACTACACCTTC CASSPTMTGDYTF
. TRBJ2-4 TRBV3-1 . TGTGCCAGCAGCCAAGGGAGAAGCGGATCAGGAAACATTCAGTACTTC CASSQGRSGSGNIQYF
. TRBJ1-1 TRBV20-1 . TGCAGTGCTAGAGCCAAGATGAACACTGAAGCTTTCTTT CSARAKMNTEAFF
. TRBJ2-5 TRBV29-1 . TGCAGCGTCCGAGGTTCGATTCAGGGGGGCCAAGAGACCCAGTACTTC CSVRGSIQGGQETQYF
. TRBJ2-7 TRBV29-1 . TGCAGCGTTGGGGAATCAGGTATCGAGCAGTACTTC CSVGESGIEQYF
TRBD1 TRBJ1-1 TRBV29-1 few TGCAGCGTTGCCCGACAGGGTGAAGCTTTCTTT CSVARQGEAFF
. TRBJ2-5 TRBV15 . TGTGCCACCAGCAGAGAAGCGGAGACCCAGTACTTC CATSREAETQYF
. TRBJ2-7 TRBV5-1 many TGCGCCAGCAGCTTGCGCGGGGACTACGAGCAGTACTTC CASSLRGDYEQYF
TRBD1 TRBJ2-1 TRBV3-1 few TGTGCCAGCAGCCAAGATTTGGGGACAGCCTACAATGAGCAGTTCTTC CASSQDLGTAYNEQFF
. TRBJ2-1 TRBV5-1 . TGCGCCAGCAGCCCCTTCCCGACAGCCTACAATGAGCAGTTCTTC CASSPFPTAYNEQFF
. TRBJ2-3 TRBV5-4 . TGTGCCAGCAGCTTGTTTTCCTCAACAGATACGCAGTATTTT CASSLFSSTDTQYF
. TRBJ2-1 TRBV27 . TGTGCCAGCAGTTTGAGGGGGAACAATGAGCAGTTCTTC CASSLRGNNEQFF
. TRBJ2-7 TRBV2 few TGTGCCAGCAGTGGATCCGGGACAAACTACAATGAGCAGTACTTC CASSGSGTNYNEQYF
TRBD2 TRBJ2-3 TRBV4-2 . TGTGCCAGCAGCCCCAACCCCGGGACTAGCGGTGGCACAGATACGCAGTATTTT CASSPNPGTSGGTDTQYF
TRBD2 TRBJ2-3 TRBV10-3 few TGTGCCATCAGTGAAGGCGGGAGGGGTAGCACAGATACGCAGTATTTT CAISEGGRGSTDTQYF
. TRBJ1-1 TRBV21-1 . TGTGCCAGCAGCAAAGCGTGGCAGGGACCGATGAACACTGAAGCTTTCTTT CASSKAWQGPMNTEAFF
. TRBJ2-7 TRBV2 . TGTGCCAGCAGTGAAGATAGGTTGGGTACCTACGAGCAGTACTTC CASSEDRLGTYEQYF
. TRBJ2-5 TRBV7-2 . TGTGCCCGCAGCTTTGAGGTGGGGGAGCAGTACTTC CARSFEVGEQYF
. TRBJ1-2 TRBV7-9 few TGTGCCAGCAGCTTAGAGATCAGCTATGGCTACACCTTC CASSLEISYGYTF
TRBD2 TRBJ2-5 TRBV20-1 . TGCAGCCTACTAGCGGGAGGCCCTGGGATGGAGACCCAGTACTTC CSLLAGGPGMETQYF
TRBD2 TRBJ2-7 TRBV2 . TGTGCCAGCTACCTCGTCGGGCGGGAGTCCTACGAGCAGTACTTC CASYLVGRESYEQYF
. TRBJ2-3 TRBV27 . TGTGCCAGCAGTTTAACAGGGCATGGGGATACGCAGTATTTT CASSLTGHGDTQYF
TRBD2 TRBJ2-3 TRBV10-3 . TGTGCCATCAGTGCCGGCGGAGGCGGGAGTGGGGATACGCAGTATTTT CAISAGGGGSGDTQYF
TRBD1 TRBJ2-3 TRBV6-1 few TGTGCCAGCAGTGAATTCGACAGGGTAACAGATACGCAGTATTTT CASSEFDRVTDTQYF
. TRBJ2-4 TRBV30 once TGTGCCTTGACAGCAATACTAGCCAAAAACATTCAGTACTTC CALTAILAKNIQYF